This T cell receptor (beta chain) comes out of a study of a mutant IDH1 vaccine in newly diagnosed glioma. Whole-study context: Mean patient age was roughly 43 years; about 62% were male and 37.5% female. Therapy received beforehand was radiotherapy, temozolomide, or both, with most patients given both.

This CDR3 contains 16 residues. Trimming removed 6 bases from V and 7 bases from J; junction bases left unmatched: 14. Germline CDR1 is LNHDA and CDR2 is SQIVND (reference sequence). Regarding the study as a whole: Apparently, pseudoprogression bore no relation to changes among the top peripheral T cell clonotypes. Vaccination elicited immune responses in 93.3% of patients.

Repertoires were generated with immunoSEQ multiplex PCR, while TCRdb's copy carries only in-frame clones and drops some. The sample lists 59,000 or so clones, about 90% occurring once. Time point here: baseline, week 1 (first vaccination visit). The treatment is: pre-vaccination baseline after standard-of-care therapy. To note about this clone: What it binds is not known.

This clonotype was obtained from a man between 50 and 59 years old with glioma. The genes are TRBV19 and TRBJ1-2, with 10 bases lining up with TRBD1. Sequences were derived from PBMCs, sampled from a glioma patient treated with radiotherapy, temozolomide or both. CDR3 in amino acids: CASSDDRGRVKSGYTF. The DNA of the CDR3 is TGTGCCAGTAGCGACGACAGGGGGCGCGTTAAAAGTGGCTACACCTTC. The variable domain in full, with the rest retrieved from reference TRBV19 and TRBJ1-2, is DGGITQSPKYLFRKEGQNVTLSCEQNLNHDAMYWYRQDPGQGLRLIYYSQIVNDFQKGDIAEGYSVSREKKESFPLTVTSAQKNPTAFYLCASSDDRGRVKSGYTFGSGTRLTVV.